A selection of T cell receptor beta chains follows, all from one sample in a study of response to subunit inactivated influenza vaccine. TCRdb re-derived calls from the RT-PCR reads in MiXCR, one entry per CDR3 protein. The sample records around 520,000 distinct CDR3 sequences, 10% to 15% being singletons. Sequences were derived from PBMCs from blood, sampled on the day of vaccination. The source of these receptors is a man aged 50-59 years who received an inactivated influenza vaccine. CDR3s include the opening cysteine and the closing phenylalanine or tryptophan. A D gene is named only where the DNA matches it firmly. Some rows have no size entry. The others give once, few or many, or a class for an expanded clone.

few,TRBJ2-1,NA,TRBV7-9,CASSLAGQMNNEQFF,TGTGCCAGCAGCTTAGCTGGCCAGATGAACAATGAGCAGTTCTTC
NA,TRBJ2-6,TRBD2,TRBV5-1,CASASLAGEPGANVLTF,TGCGCCAGCGCTTCTCTGGCGGGGGAACCTGGGGCCAACGTCCTGACTTTC
few,TRBJ1-3,TRBD1,TRBV5-5,CASSPGTGRGNTIYF,TGTGCCAGCAGCCCGGGGACAGGGAGAGGAAACACCATATATTTT
NA,TRBJ2-3,NA,TRBV5-5,CASSRILDTDTQYF,TGTGCCAGCAGCCGGATCCTAGACACAGATACGCAGTATTTT
many,TRBJ2-7,NA,TRBV4-3,CASSQERNYEQYF,TGCGCCAGCAGCCAAGAACGTAACTACGAGCAGTACTTC
NA,TRBJ2-7,TRBD2,TRBV5-1,CASGTGGAGEQYF,TGCGCCAGTGGGACCGGGGGGGCAGGCGAGCAGTACTTC
few,TRBJ2-1,NA,TRBV11-1,CASSLDGFGNEQFF,TGTGCCAGCAGCTTAGATGGGTTTGGCAATGAGCAGTTCTTC
NA,TRBJ2-1,NA,TRBV18,CASEWGDSSYNEQFF,TGTGCCAGCGAATGGGGTGATAGCTCCTACAATGAGCAGTTCTTC
NA,TRBJ2-5,NA,TRBV5-5,CASGPGGWAKETQYF,TGTGCCAGCGGCCCCGGGGGTTGGGCAAAAGAGACCCAGTACTTC
NA,TRBJ2-3,NA,TRBV20-1,CSARAPTGPVGTQYF,TGCAGTGCTAGAGCCCCGACTGGACCGGTCGGGACGCAGTATTTT
medium-sized,TRBJ1-5,NA,TRBV12-3/TRBV12-4,CASSLEGQGGQPQHF,TGTGCCAGCTCCCTTGAGGGGCAGGGAGGTCAGCCCCAGCATTTT
NA,TRBJ2-1,TRBD2,TRBV27,CASSLSRGMVLAGYNEQFF,TGTGCCAGCAGTTTAAGTCGAGGGATGGTTCTAGCGGGGTACAATGAGCAGTTCTTC
many,TRBJ1-2,NA,TRBV27,CASSFRPALFGYTF,TGTGCCAGCAGTTTCAGGCCAGCCTTATTTGGCTACACCTTC
NA,TRBJ2-7,NA,TRBV5-4,CASSLGGSYSYEQYF,TGTGCCAGCAGCTTGGGGGGTAGTTATTCCTACGAGCAGTACTTC
NA,TRBJ1-2,TRBD1,TRBV29-1,CSVEGGQGAKGYTF,TGCAGCGTTGAAGGTGGGCAGGGGGCGAAGGGCTACACCTTC
few,TRBJ2-2,TRBD1,TRBV5-1,CASSSGQHAGELFF,TGCGCCAGCAGCTCGGGACAGCACGCCGGGGAGCTGTTTTTT
few,TRBJ2-2,TRBD2,TRBV28,CASTGAGGYTGELFF,TGTGCCAGCACCGGCGCGGGGGGATACACCGGGGAGCTGTTTTTT
NA,TRBJ2-3,TRBD1,TRBV28,CASSPPPGQGGISTDTQYF,TGTGCCAGCAGTCCACCTCCGGGACAGGGTGGGATTAGCACAGATACGCAGTATTTT
NA,TRBJ2-7,NA,TRBV6-2/TRBV6-3,CASSYPEGPYVQYF,TGTGCCAGCAGTTACCCGGAGGGTCCCTACGTGCAGTACTTC
many,TRBJ2-1,NA,TRBV28,CASSVSIVGEQFF,TGTGCCAGCAGTGTATCTATCGTTGGTGAGCAGTTCTTC
few,TRBJ2-7,NA,TRBV5-1,CASSDRGPEQYF,TGCGCCAGCAGCGACCGGGGACCTGAGCAGTACTTC